These T cell receptor beta chains were read from a single sample in a study of shared clonotypes between healthy human individuals. Sequencing was performed with immunoSEQ multiplex PCR; in TCRdb, only in-frame clones are kept and a portion is missing. The top ten hold around 0.14% of the sample, which has approximately 2.5 million clones, more than 90% seen once. Sample: naive CD4+ T cells sorted from blood. These receptors all come from a man between 18 and 35 years old in good health. Each CDR3 is given with its conserved first and last residue. A D gene is named only where the DNA matches it firmly. Rows may omit the clone size; those that give it use once, few, many or a size class.

V	D	size	J	DNA	CDR3
TRBV18	-	-	TRBJ1-1	TGTGCCAGCTCCTTTGACACTGAAGCTTTCTTT	CASSFDTEAFF
TRBV5-4	-	-	TRBJ2-6	TGTGCCAGCAGCTTGGGGCTCTCTGGGGCCAACGTCCTGACTTTC	CASSLGLSGANVLTF
TRBV6-6	TRBD1	once	TRBJ1-1	TGTGCCAGCAGCCAACAAGGGACAGGGAACACTGAAGCTTTCTTT	CASSQQGTGNTEAFF
TRBV28	-	-	TRBJ1-2	TGTGCCGTGGGCGCCGGCTATGGCTACACCTTC	CAVGAGYGYTF
TRBV6-5	TRBD1	-	TRBJ2-7	TGTGCCAGCAGTACCTTCGGGACAGGTTCCTACGAGCAGTACTTC	CASSTFGTGSYEQYF
TRBV28	TRBD2	-	TRBJ2-1	TGTGCCAGTCTTGGGACTAACACTTACAATGAGCAGTTCTTC	CASLGTNTYNEQFF
TRBV18	TRBD1	-	TRBJ1-2	TGTGCCAGCTCACCACGACAGGGCAGTGGCTACACCTTC	CASSPRQGSGYTF
TRBV7-9	-	-	TRBJ2-1	TGTGCCAGCAGCTTACTGACAGGCGATTACAATGAGCAGTTCTTC	CASSLLTGDYNEQFF
TRBV7-9	-	-	TRBJ1-4	TGTGCCAGCCGGAACGACGGCCAAACTAATGAAAAACTGTTTTTT	CASRNDGQTNEKLFF
TRBV18	-	-	TRBJ1-2	TGTGCCAGCTCACCCCGGGGAAACTATGGCTACACCTTC	CASSPRGNYGYTF
TRBV27	-	-	TRBJ2-7	TGTGCCAGCCGGGACCCGGGGCCACCTTACGAGCAGTACTTC	CASRDPGPPYEQYF
TRBV6-5	-	-	TRBJ1-2	TGTGCCAGCAGTTACGAGTCGAAAAGCAACTATGGCTACACCTTC	CASSYESKSNYGYTF
TRBV19	TRBD1	-	TRBJ2-1	TGTGCCAGTAGTATAAGACAGGGCGAGCAGTTCTTC	CASSIRQGEQFF
TRBV11-2	TRBD1	-	TRBJ2-3	TGTGCCAGCAGCTTCGACAGGGGCACAGATACGCAGTATTTT	CASSFDRGTDTQYF
TRBV7-9	-	-	TRBJ1-6	TGTGCCAGCAGCGGAGATTTTAGGGGTTCCTATAATTCACCCCTCCACTTT	CASSGDFRGSYNSPLHF
TRBV29-1	TRBD1	-	TRBJ1-5	TGCAGCGTCCAAAGGGACAGGGAAGGGAGTCAGCCCCAGCATTTT	CSVQRDREGSQPQHF
TRBV10-2	-	-	TRBJ1-3	TGCGCCAGCAGTCTCAGAAGGACGGTTGTCTCTGGAAACACCATATATTTT	CASSLRRTVVSGNTIYF
TRBV7-2	-	-	TRBJ2-1	TGTGCCAGCAGCTTAGGTGCCTCCTACAATGAGCAGTTCTTC	CASSLGASYNEQFF
TRBV4-3	-	-	TRBJ2-2	TGCGCCAGCAGCCAAGGAACCGTTGGTCCCGGGGAGCTGTTTTTT	CASSQGTVGPGELFF
TRBV21-1	-	-	TRBJ2-7	TGTGCCAGCAGCAAAGGATCGGGGACAGGGAGTCTCCACGAGCAGTACTTC	CASSKGSGTGSLHEQYF
TRBV18	TRBD1	-	TRBJ2-6	TGTGCCAGCTCATCCCCCGGGACAGGTTCCTCTGGGGCCAACGTCCTGACTTTC	CASSSPGTGSSGANVLTF
TRBV11-2	TRBD1	-	TRBJ2-5	TGTGCCAGCAGTCCATCCGGGACAGCAAGGGAGACCCAGTACTTC	CASSPSGTARETQYF
TRBV19	-	-	TRBJ1-1	TGTGCCAGTAGTATATCACGGACAGCCACTGAAGCTTTCTTT	CASSISRTATEAFF
TRBV6-6	-	-	TRBJ2-2	TGTGCCAGCAGTTACGCCAGGGGGGGCACCGGGGAGCTGTTTTTT	CASSYARGGTGELFF
TRBV7-2	-	once	TRBJ1-2	TGTGCCAGCAGCTTATTCTCAGGCCTTAACTATGGCTACACCTTC	CASSLFSGLNYGYTF
TRBV19	-	-	TRBJ1-3	TGTGCCAGTAGCGCACAGGGAACTGGAAACACCATATATTTT	CASSAQGTGNTIYF
TRBV6-1	-	-	TRBJ2-7	TGTGCCAGCAGGGGACGAACCTACGAGCAGTACTTC	CASRGRTYEQYF
TRBV29-1	-	-	TRBJ2-3	TGCAGCGTTACCCAAGGGGGGGGTGCGCAGTATTTT	CSVTQGGGAQYF
TRBV2	-	-	TRBJ1-1	TGTGCCAGCAAGCAGGCGGCATTCTCGGACACTGAAGCTTTCTTT	CASKQAAFSDTEAFF
TRBV14	-	-	TRBJ2-7	TGTGCCAGCAGCCCCACACGGGTCGAGCAGTACTTC	CASSPTRVEQYF
TRBV5-1	-	-	TRBJ2-7	TGCGCCAGCAGCTTGGTGGCGGGGCCAGCCTACGAGCAGTACTTC	CASSLVAGPAYEQYF
TRBV7-3	-	-	TRBJ1-1	TGTGCCAGCAGCGCGGGGGGTAAGGACACTGAAGCTTTCTTT	CASSAGGKDTEAFF
TRBV5-1	TRBD1	-	TRBJ1-4	TGCGCCAGCACCCAGGGACAGGAAAATGAAAAACTGTTTTTT	CASTQGQENEKLFF
TRBV11-2	-	-	TRBJ2-3	TGTGCCAGCAGCTTAGGATCCCTAGGCACAATGGCCGCAGATACGCAGTATTTT	CASSLGSLGTMAADTQYF
TRBV7-6	-	-	TRBJ2-7	TGTGCCAGCAGCCACAGTGAGAGCTCCTACGAGCAGTACTTC	CASSHSESSYEQYF
TRBV19	-	-	TRBJ1-3	TGTGCCAGTAGTATAAGGGCGGGGAGCTCTGGAAACACCATATATTTT	CASSIRAGSSGNTIYF
TRBV20-1	-	-	TRBJ1-1	TGCAGTGCGGCCCGGGCTGAAGCTTTCTTT	CSAARAEAFF
TRBV30	-	-	TRBJ1-4	TGTGCCTGGAGTGTGACGGGGAGGTCTAATGAAAAACTGTTTTTT	CAWSVTGRSNEKLFF
TRBV11-2	-	once	TRBJ2-5	TGTGCCAGCAGCCTACAGGGACCCCAGGAGACCCAGTACTTC	CASSLQGPQETQYF
TRBV10-3	-	-	TRBJ1-2	TGTGCCATCAGTGACGGGCCAAACTATGGCTACACCTTC	CAISDGPNYGYTF
TRBV6-6	-	-	TRBJ1-2	TGTGCCAGCAGTGTCGTTGGGGACTTCGGTGGGGACTACACCTTC	CASSVVGDFGGDYTF